This entry lists 26 T cell receptor beta chains sequenced from one sample in a study of identical twins. TCRdb re-analysed the 5' RACE reads in MiXCR, keeping a single row per CDR3 protein. The data hold around 490,000 distinct CDR3 sequences, with roughly 15% observed a single time. The same data also went into a second study, on yellow fever vaccine responses in identical twins.

Sequencing was done on a sample of CD4+ T cells sorted from blood. The origin of the receptors is a woman aged 18-35 years in good health.

The V call is TRBV20-1, the J call TRBJ2-7; 12 bases agree with TRBD2. The CDR3 is 14 residues long. Trimming cost V 6 bases and J 1 base; bases outside gene matches: 4. From germline, CDR1 is DFQATT and CDR2 SNEGSKA (reference sequence). The CDR3, as DNA: TGCAGTGCCACGACTAGCGGGGGATCCTACGAGCAGTACGTC. It specifies CSATTSGGSYEQYV.

This chain links TRBV29-1 with TRBJ2-5; no definite D call. The germline gives CDR1 SQVTM, CDR2 ANQGSEA. V was pared by 0 bases and J by 0 bases, with 8 bases between. The CDR3 is made up of 14 amino acids. CDR3 nucleotide sequence: TGCAGCGTTGAAGAGGTGATAAACCAAGAGACCCAGTACTTC. As protein: CSVEEVINQETQYF. Full variable domain (outside the CDR3, taken from reference TRBV29-1 and TRBJ2-5): SAVISQKPSRDICQRGTSLTIQCQVDSQVTMMFWYRQQPGQSLTLIATANQGSEATYESGFVIDKFPISRPNLTFSTLTVSNMSPEDSSIYLCSVEEVINQETQYFGPGTRLLVL.

This clonotype was seen repeatedly, ten times or more. The rearrangement joins TRBV5-1 to TRBJ2-4; TRBD1 might be the D (6 bases). Trimming shortened V by 0 bases and J by 2 bases, and 12 bases separated the two germline ends. Germline V gene data show CDR1 as SGHRS and CDR2 as YFSETQ. The CDR3 runs 16 residues. The chain's CDR3 is CASSLGEQGPKNIQYF. Here the CDR3 DNA reads TGCGCCAGCAGCTTGGGGGAACAGGGTCCCAAAAACATTCAGTACTTC. Variable domain in full (rest from reference TRBV5-1 and TRBJ2-4): KAGVTQTPRYLIKTRGQQVTLSCSPISGHRSVSWYQQTPGQGLQFLFEYFSETQRNKGNFPGRFSGRQFSNSRSEMNVSTLELGDSALYLCASSLGEQGPKNIQYFGAGTRLSVL.

The chain recombines TRBV10-3 with TRBJ1-1, with 7 bases fitting TRBD1. The CDR3 spans 16 residues. V was pared by 11 bases and J by 5 bases, with 20 bases of the junction left unmatched. Germline assignment: CDR1 ENHRY and CDR2 SYGVKD. CDR3 sequence: CASIPYQGEDLTEAFF. The DNA for the CDR3 is TGTGCCTCCATACCGTACCAGGGGGAAGATTTGACTGAAGCTTTCTTT.

This clonotype showed up just a few times. The chain joins TRBV5-5 to TRBJ2-1, with 9 positions matching TRBD2. V trimming: 1 base; J trimming: 6 bases; junction bases outside the gene matches: 11. The CDR3 has 17 residues. The germline V gene has CDR1 SGHKS and CDR2 YYEKEE (reference sequence). The CDR3 region is CASSLFFGLANSNEQFF. CDR3 nucleotides: TGTGCCAGCAGCTTGTTTTTCGGACTAGCGAACTCCAATGAGCAGTTCTTC.

Many counts were recorded for this clonotype. A read error may account for a junction end that differs from germline. V and J are TRBV5-1 and TRBJ1-2; D is ambiguous. The CDR3 spans 13 residues. The germline V gene has CDR1 SGHRS and CDR2 YFSETQ. CDR3 in amino acids: CASSLEVNYGYTF. The DNA for the CDR3 is TGTGCCAGCAGTTTAGAGGTGAACTATGGCTACACCTTC.

The J gene is TRBJ2-7, the V gene TRBV6-1, with D perhaps matching TRBD2 (7 bases). There are 14 residues in the CDR3. Trimming left V 7 bases short and J 3 bases short, with 16 bases between. CDR1 is MNHNS and CDR2 is SASEGT in the germline V gene. CDR3 amino acids: CASNEGGSGYEQYV. Here the CDR3 DNA reads TGTGCCAGCAACGAGGGGGGGAGCGGCTACGAGCAGTACGTC.

The chain links TRBV6-4 to TRBJ2-1; 8 bases map to TRBD1. CDR1 is MRHNA and CDR2 is SNTAGT in the germline V gene. Trimming cost V 6 bases and J 8 bases; bases outside gene matches: 12. This CDR3 spans 15 amino acids. CDR3 sequence (DNA): TGTGCCAGCAGACGAGACAGGGGACCACCGGATGAGCAGTTCTTC. It is translated as CASRRDRGPPDEQFF.

The chain is built from TRBV7-2 and TRBJ2-5, with TRBD2 matching 8 bases. This CDR3 has 14 amino acids. Trimming removed 2 bases from V and 6 bases from J; junction bases left unmatched: 5. The germline CDR1 and CDR2 sequences are SGHTA and FQGNSA. The CDR3 sequence is CASSLPGGVQTQYF. DNA for the CDR3: TGTGCCAGCAGCTTACCGGGAGGGGTCCAGACCCAGTACTTC.

This clonotype was seen ten or more times. At one end the junction does not follow the germline gene, possibly because of a read error. This rearrangement joins TRBV6-5 to TRBJ2-3; TRBD1 matches 7 bases. This CDR3 has 12 amino acids. Germline V gives CDR1 MNHEY, CDR2 SVGAGI. The CDR3 protein is CASSYQQGRKHF. CDR3 DNA: TGTGCCAGCAGTTACCAACAGGGGCGCAAACATTTT.

This sequence joins TRBV20-1 and TRBJ2-3; TRBD1 is a possible D gene (5 bases). In germline, CDR1 is DFQATT, CDR2 SNEGSKA (reference sequence). This CDR3 spans 15 amino acids. With 2 bases removed from V and 3 bases from J, the gap between germline ends came to 15 bases. The CDR3, as DNA: TGCAGTGCTAGATTTATGGGGCGGAGTACAGATACGCAGTATTTT. Amino acid sequence: CSARFMGRSTDTQYF.

This clonotype showed up just a few times. V is TRBV20-1 and J is TRBJ2-1; a possible D gene is TRBD1 (6 bases). In germline, CDR1 is DFQATT, CDR2 SNEGSKA (reference sequence). V was shortened by 6 bases and J by 1 base, with 16 bases between the two germline ends. The CDR3 covers 15 residues. The CDR3 loop reads CSAPRVRGSYNEQFF. The DNA of the CDR3 is TGCAGTGCCCCCCGAGTCAGGGGTTCCTACAATGAGCAGTTCTTC.

The genes are TRBV11-2 and TRBJ2-3; D gene uncertain. The CDR3 extends over 16 amino acids. CDR1 is SGHAT, CDR2 FQNNGV, per germline. V lost 1 base to trimming and J lost 2 bases, with 13 bases between them. CDR3 sequence: CASSLGVQLTTDTQYF. DNA of the CDR3: TGTGCCAGCAGCTTAGGTGTGCAATTGACCACAGATACGCAGTATTTT.

This clonotype was detected only a few times. This sequence joins TRBV29-1 and TRBJ2-7; D is tentatively TRBD1 or TRBD2 (5 bases each). The CDR3 has 16 amino acids. With 4 bases removed from V and 2 bases from J, the gap between germline ends came to 21 bases. Germline V gives CDR1 SQVTM, CDR2 ANQGSEA. The CDR3 loop is CSVGPRGPDTTYEQYV. CDR3 coding DNA: TGCAGCGTTGGGCCTAGGGGACCGGACACCACCTACGAGCAGTACGTC.

This clonotype was observed a handful of times. The genes are TRBV20-1 and TRBJ2-1; 7 bases are shared with TRBD2. This CDR3 has 15 amino acids. With 6 bases clipped from V and 0 bases from J, the junction kept 8 bases outside the gene matches. CDR1 is DFQATT, CDR2 SNEGSKA, per germline (reference sequence). CDR3 in amino acids: CSANKRGTSYNEQFF. The CDR3 coding sequence is TGCAGTGCCAACAAGCGGGGTACCTCCTACAATGAGCAGTTCTTC.

The table lists this clonotype with a few counts. CDR3 nucleotides: TGTGCCAGCAGTGAATCAGGACGGCCGTGGGGTGGCTACACCTTC. Its protein is CASSESGRPWGGYTF. This chain uses TRBV25-1 with TRBJ1-2; D remains ambiguous. Germline V gene lookup returns CDR1 MGHDK and CDR2 SYGVNS. Trimming pared 1 base from V and 7 bases from J, leaving 16 bases between. There are 15 residues in the CDR3.

The genes are TRBV5-1 and TRBJ2-7, with 11 nucleotides matching TRBD2. CDR1 is SGHRS and CDR2 is YFSETQ in the germline V gene. This CDR3 is 14 amino acids long. The V and J ends lost 4 bases and 3 bases, in that order; junction bases with no gene match: 3. CDR3: CASSMTSGIYEQYF. CDR3 sequence (DNA): TGCGCCAGCAGCATGACTAGCGGGATCTACGAGCAGTACTTC. Full variable domain (missing parts from reference TRBV5-1 and TRBJ2-7): KAGVTQTPRYLIKTRGQQVTLSCSPISGHRSVSWYQQTPGQGLQFLFEYFSETQRNKGNFPGRFSGRQFSNSRSEMNVSTLELGDSALYLCASSMTSGIYEQYFGPGTRLTVT.

The chain couples TRBV7-2 to TRBJ1-5; D remains ambiguous. The V and J ends lost 4 bases and 4 bases respectively, with 8 bases between them. The CDR3 loop spans 13 amino acids. Germline V CDR1 and CDR2: SGHTA, FQGNSA. The CDR3 region is CASSSRVNQPQHF. The CDR3 DNA is TGTGCCAGCAGCTCGAGAGTTAATCAGCCCCAGCATTTT.

This clonotype has only a few counts. The rearrangement links TRBV27 to TRBJ2-7; D gene unclear. The CDR3 runs to 14 residues. The V gene's germline CDR1 is MNHEY and CDR2 SMNVEV (reference sequence). V shed 5 bases and J shed 4 bases, with 15 bases lying between them. CDR3 nucleotide sequence: TGTGCCAGCAGTCACCACTTCGACGGGTACGAGCAGTACTTC. Residues: CASSHHFDGYEQYF.

The V gene is TRBV20-1, the J gene TRBJ1-6, with unresolved D. The CDR3 covers 15 residues. Germline CDR1 is DFQATT and CDR2 is SNEGSKA (reference sequence). V gave up 1 base and J gave up 9 bases, with 16 bases separating them. This CDR3 is CSARAEGSLVSPLHF. The DNA of the CDR3 is TGCAGTGCTAGAGCTGAGGGCAGCTTGGTTTCACCCCTCCACTTT.

This clonotype was seen ten or more times. V usage is TRBV12-3 or TRBV12-4 and J usage is TRBJ2-7; no firm D call. CDR3 length equals 12 residues. The V end was cut by 6 bases, the J end by 3 bases, with 9 bases between. The CDR3 loop reads CASSPAGYEQYF. The CDR3, as DNA: TGTGCCAGCAGCCCCGCCGGCTACGAGCAGTACTTC.

On this clonotype: An end of the junction does not agree with germline; a read error may underlie this. The V gene is TRBV3-1, the J gene TRBJ2-6, with 9 bases fitting TRBD1. The CDR3 consists of 21 residues. Germline loops: CDR1 LGHDT, CDR2 YNNKEL (reference sequence). The chain's CDR3 is CASSTRDRALSVFPGANVLTF. The CDR3 DNA reads as TGCGCCAGCTCAACCCGGGACAGGGCTTTGAGTGTCTTCCCTGGGGCCAACGTCCTGACTTTC.

The chain has TRBV7-7 and TRBJ2-5; 9 bases line up with TRBD2. The CDR3 has 16 residues. Germline CDR1 reads SSHAT; CDR2 reads FNYEAQ (reference sequence). V was clipped by 1 base and J by 2 bases; unmatched bases: 5. The CDR3 DNA sequence: TGTGCCAGCAGCTTAGACCTAGCGGGGTGGCAAGAGACCCAGTACTTC. This encodes CASSLDLAGWQETQYF. The whole variable domain, remainder taken from reference TRBV7-7 and TRBJ2-5, is GAGVSQSPRYKVTKRGQDVTLRCDPISSHATLYWYQQALGQGPEFLTYFNYEAQPDKSGLPSDRFSAERPEGSISTLTIQRTEQRDSAMYRCASSLDLAGWQETQYFGPGTRLLVL.

CDR3 nucleotide sequence: TGCAGTGCGACGGGGGAGGCAGTTTACAATGAGCAGTTCTTC. Protein sequence: CSATGEAVYNEQFF. This chain links TRBV20-1 with TRBJ2-1, with D perhaps TRBD2 (6 bases). The V and J ends lost 6 bases and 4 bases respectively, with 16 bases between them. The CDR3 runs 14 residues. In germline, CDR1 is DFQATT, CDR2 SNEGSKA (reference sequence).

This clonotype turned up a few times. The chain couples TRBV5-1 to TRBJ2-1; the D gene is possibly TRBD2 (5 bases). CDR3 length: 15 amino acids. Germline V lookup: CDR1 SGHRS, CDR2 YFSETQ. Deletions cut 0 bases from V and 1 base from J, with 8 bases between. CDR3 sequence (DNA): TGCGCCAGCAGCTTGGCCGAGCGGTCCTACAATGAGCAGTTCTTC. As protein: CASSLAERSYNEQFF.

This clonotype came up a few times. The chain is built from TRBV20-1 and TRBJ2-7; 8 bases line up with TRBD1. Germline-derived CDR1 and CDR2 are DFQATT and SNEGSKA (reference sequence). The CDR3 has 15 amino acids. V lost 4 bases to trimming and J lost 3 bases; unmatched junction nucleotides: 11. DNA of the CDR3: TGCAGTGCTACCCATCACAGGGGGGTGTTCTACGAGCAGTACGTC. Encoded protein: CSATHHRGVFYEQYV.